The rows below give T cell receptor beta chains drawn from one sample of a study of OX40 agonist ivuxolimab in advanced cancers. The method was immunoSEQ multiplex PCR; TCRdb's version includes in-frame clones alone and lacks a portion of them. The sample has some 90,000 clones; roughly 91% are singletons. Here the sequenced sample was CD4+ or CD8+ T cells sorted from blood, taken in a trial of the OX40 agonist ivuxolimab. Source of these receptors: an adult with an advanced solid tumor such as melanoma, head and neck, liver or kidney cancer. Each CDR3 is given with its conserved first and last residue. D genes are given only for firm matches. Size tells how often a clone was seen (once, few, many) or the class of an expanded clone, and some rows leave it out.

J: TRBJ2-5
D: TRBD2
size: .
V: TRBV6-5
DNA: TGTGCCAGCAGTACCCCTGGACTAGGCCAAGAGACCCAGTACTTC
CDR3: CASSTPGLGQETQYF

J: TRBJ2-1
D: TRBD2
size: .
V: TRBV7-9
DNA: TGTGCCAGCAGCCGTACTAGCGAGGCTGAGCAGTTCTTC
CDR3: CASSRTSEAEQFF

J: TRBJ1-2
D: .
size: .
V: TRBV19
DNA: TGTGCCAGTAGTACCGACTTGGCGGGCTACACCTTC
CDR3: CASSTDLAGYTF

J: TRBJ2-1
D: TRBD2
size: .
V: TRBV7-2
DNA: TGTGCCAGCAGCTTAGTTGGCGGGAGCTCCTACAATGAGCAGTTCTTC
CDR3: CASSLVGGSSYNEQFF

J: TRBJ2-5
D: .
size: .
V: TRBV5-1
DNA: TGCGCCAGCAGCTTGGCCGGCTCAGGCCCCCGTCAAGAGACCCAGTACTTC
CDR3: CASSLAGSGPRQETQYF

J: TRBJ2-1
D: TRBD2
size: .
V: TRBV10-3
DNA: TGTGCCATCAGTGCTATGGGACTAGCGGTGCCCTCCTACAATGAGCAGTTCTTC
CDR3: CAISAMGLAVPSYNEQFF

J: TRBJ2-5
D: .
size: .
V: TRBV5-1
DNA: TGCGCCAGCAGCCGTGGACAGAGGTGGTCGGAGACCCAGTACTTC
CDR3: CASSRGQRWSETQYF

J: TRBJ2-2
D: TRBD2
size: .
V: TRBV5-4
DNA: TGTGCCAGCAGCTTGGTACTAGCGGGCACCGGGGAGCTGTTTTTT
CDR3: CASSLVLAGTGELFF

J: TRBJ2-3
D: TRBD2
size: .
V: TRBV7-9
DNA: TGTGCCAGCAGCTTCCTGGGGCGGGAGAACACAGATACGCAGTATTTT
CDR3: CASSFLGRENTDTQYF

J: TRBJ2-1
D: TRBD2
size: .
V: TRBV11-2
DNA: TGTGCCAGCAGCTCCCGGACTAGCACCGAGCAGTTCTTC
CDR3: CASSSRTSTEQFF

J: TRBJ2-1
D: .
size: .
V: TRBV29-1
DNA: TGCAGCGTTGCAGGCAATGAGCAGTTCTTC
CDR3: CSVAGNEQFF

J: TRBJ2-6
D: .
size: .
V: TRBV11-1
DNA: TGTGCCAGCACCCGGACACCTGGGGCCAACGTCCTGACTTTC
CDR3: CASTRTPGANVLTF

J: TRBJ2-7
D: .
size: .
V: TRBV2
DNA: TGTGCCAGCAGTGGGGGACCGAGTGGGTCCTACGAGCAGTACTTC
CDR3: CASSGGPSGSYEQYF

J: TRBJ2-1
D: TRBD2
size: .
V: TRBV6-6
DNA: TGTGCCAGCAGAGCGACTAGCGGGAGGGCCGTTTATGAGCAGTTCTTC
CDR3: CASRATSGRAVYEQFF

J: TRBJ1-4
D: .
size: .
V: TRBV30
DNA: TGTGCCTGGAGTAAGGGGACCTTAAATGAAAAACTGTTTTTT
CDR3: CAWSKGTLNEKLFF

J: TRBJ2-7
D: .
size: .
V: TRBV21-1
DNA: TGTGCCAGCCTTAAGGTGGGCGGGAGGGCTTTTTTACTCTCCTACGAGCAGTACTTC
CDR3: CASLKVGGRAFLLSYEQYF

J: TRBJ2-1
D: .
size: .
V: TRBV9
DNA: TGTGCCAGCAACCGTAGGGGAGACTACAATGAGCAGTTCTTC
CDR3: CASNRRGDYNEQFF

J: TRBJ1-1
D: .
size: .
V: TRBV7-2
DNA: TGTGCCAGCAGCTCGACGGTGAACACTGAAGCTTTCTTT
CDR3: CASSSTVNTEAFF

J: TRBJ2-7
D: TRBD1
size: .
V: TRBV18
DNA: TGTGCCAGCTCACAGGACAGGGGGCCCTACGAGCAGTACTTC
CDR3: CASSQDRGPYEQYF

J: TRBJ2-6
D: .
size: .
V: TRBV18
DNA: TGTGCCAGCTCACCACCCGACTGGGCTGGGGCCAACGTCCTGACTTTC
CDR3: CASSPPDWAGANVLTF

J: TRBJ2-7
D: TRBD1
size: .
V: TRBV7-2
DNA: TGTGCCAGCAGCTTAGTCGGGACAGGGGCATACGAGCAGTACTTC
CDR3: CASSLVGTGAYEQYF

J: TRBJ2-7
D: .
size: .
V: TRBV4-2
DNA: TGTGCCAGCAGCCAGCCCGGTTCTCCTCCGAGTGAGCAGTACTTC
CDR3: CASSQPGSPPSEQYF

J: TRBJ1-2
D: .
size: .
V: TRBV4-3
DNA: TGCGCCAGCAGCCAAGATACGACAGGTATCTATGGCTACACCTTC
CDR3: CASSQDTTGIYGYTF

J: TRBJ2-7
D: .
size: .
V: TRBV28
DNA: TGTGCCAGCAGTCCCCCCTTCCCCGGGGCCGAGCAGTACTTC
CDR3: CASSPPFPGAEQYF

J: TRBJ2-5
D: .
size: .
V: TRBV2
DNA: TGTGCCAGCAGTGAAGCGCTTGATCGGGGTGAGACCCAGTACTTC
CDR3: CASSEALDRGETQYF

J: TRBJ2-3
D: .
size: .
V: TRBV27
DNA: TGTGCCAGCAGTTCAAAGGTGGACACAGATACGCAGTATTTT
CDR3: CASSSKVDTDTQYF

J: TRBJ1-1
D: .
size: .
V: TRBV6-5
DNA: TGTGCCAGCCTGCCAATGATGGAGACTGAAGCTTTCTTT
CDR3: CASLPMMETEAFF

J: TRBJ2-7
D: TRBD2
size: .
V: TRBV28
DNA: TGTGCCAGCAGGCGGCAGGGAGGGGCCTACGAGCAGTACTTC
CDR3: CASRRQGGAYEQYF

J: TRBJ2-1
D: .
size: .
V: TRBV5-1
DNA: TGCGCCAGCAGCTTGGCCGGGACTGGGGGTAATGAGCAGTTCTTC
CDR3: CASSLAGTGGNEQFF

J: TRBJ2-2
D: .
size: once
V: TRBV5-4
DNA: TGTGCCAGCAGCTCCGGGACTTTGCTCACCGGGGAGCTGTTTTTT
CDR3: CASSSGTLLTGELFF

J: TRBJ2-4
D: TRBD1
size: .
V: TRBV5-4
DNA: TGTGCCAGCAGCTTGGGAGGGGGCTTAGCCAAAAACATTCAGTACTTC
CDR3: CASSLGGGLAKNIQYF

J: TRBJ1-5
D: .
size: .
V: TRBV27
DNA: TGTGCCAGCAGTTTATGGGGCGGGTACCGCGAGAATCAGCCCCAGCATTTT
CDR3: CASSLWGGYRENQPQHF

J: TRBJ2-7
D: TRBD1
size: .
V: TRBV29-1
DNA: TGCAGCGTTAAGGACAGGGGCGAGGGAGCCCTCTCCTACGAGCAGTACTTC
CDR3: CSVKDRGEGALSYEQYF

J: TRBJ2-3
D: .
size: .
V: TRBV12-5
DNA: TGTGCTAGTGGGTATTTATACGACGGGTGGGCTAGCACAGATACGCAGTATTTT
CDR3: CASGYLYDGWASTDTQYF

J: TRBJ2-2
D: TRBD2
size: .
V: TRBV15
DNA: TGTGCCACCAGCAGAGATTACGGGAGGGATACCGGGGAGCTGTTTTTT
CDR3: CATSRDYGRDTGELFF

J: TRBJ1-1
D: .
size: .
V: TRBV4-3
DNA: TGCGCCAGCAGCCAAGACGGGACGGCTAACACTGAAGCTTTCTTT
CDR3: CASSQDGTANTEAFF

J: TRBJ2-5
D: .
size: .
V: TRBV27
DNA: TGTGCCAGCAGTCCCCAAGAGACCCAGTACTTC
CDR3: CASSPQETQYF

J: TRBJ2-5
D: .
size: .
V: TRBV20-1
DNA: TGCAGTGCTTACAAAGAGACCCAGTACTTC
CDR3: CSAYKETQYF

J: TRBJ2-1
D: TRBD1
size: .
V: TRBV5-1
DNA: TGCGCCAGCAGCTCCGGGACAGGGATCCATGAGCAGTTCTTC
CDR3: CASSSGTGIHEQFF

J: TRBJ2-1
D: TRBD2
size: .
V: TRBV15
DNA: TGTGCCACCAGCAGAGGGCTAGCGGAATACAATGAGCAGTTCTTC
CDR3: CATSRGLAEYNEQFF

J: TRBJ2-7
D: .
size: .
V: TRBV7-2
DNA: TGTGCCAGCAGCCTAAATACCTACGAGCAGTACTTC
CDR3: CASSLNTYEQYF

J: TRBJ1-1
D: .
size: .
V: TRBV4-2
DNA: TGTGCCAGCAGCCAGGCGTCGACAGTGAACACTGAAGCTTTCTTT
CDR3: CASSQASTVNTEAFF

J: TRBJ2-1
D: .
size: .
V: TRBV6-4
DNA: TGTGCCAGCAGTGGACAGGGACTCGGTGAGCAGTTCTTC
CDR3: CASSGQGLGEQFF

J: TRBJ2-3
D: TRBD1
size: .
V: TRBV5-1
DNA: TGCGCCAGCAGCTTGAGGGGGCAGGGGACAGATACGCAGTATTTT
CDR3: CASSLRGQGTDTQYF

J: TRBJ2-4
D: .
size: .
V: TRBV10-3
DNA: TGTGCCATCAGTGAAAATTCCGGCCGGGCCAAAAACATTCAGTACTTC
CDR3: CAISENSGRAKNIQYF

J: TRBJ2-1
D: .
size: .
V: TRBV30
DNA: TGTGCCTGGAGTGTAGGGCTCCGAAATGAGCAGTTCTTC
CDR3: CAWSVGLRNEQFF

J: TRBJ2-7
D: TRBD1
size: .
V: TRBV27
DNA: TGTGCCAGCAGTTCGCGGCAGGGGGATTTACGGGAGCAGTACTTC
CDR3: CASSSRQGDLREQYF

J: TRBJ1-2
D: .
size: .
V: TRBV19
DNA: TGTGCCAGTAGTAACACCCTGACACCAAACTATGGCTACACCTTC
CDR3: CASSNTLTPNYGYTF

J: TRBJ2-1
D: .
size: .
V: TRBV14
DNA: TGTGCCAGCAGCCATCTTAGCGCCAATGAGCAGTTCTTC
CDR3: CASSHLSANEQFF

J: TRBJ2-7
D: .
size: .
V: TRBV2
DNA: TGTGCCAGCAGTAAAACAGGTATCTCCTACGAGCAGTACTTC
CDR3: CASSKTGISYEQYF

J: TRBJ1-3
D: .
size: .
V: TRBV9
DNA: TGTGCCAGCAGCGTAGAGGCCTCTGGAAACACCATATATTTT
CDR3: CASSVEASGNTIYF

J: TRBJ2-4
D: .
size: .
V: TRBV5-3
DNA: TGTGCCAGAAGCCGACCGGAGCCGTTCCAGGGTGGGCGAGGCATTCAGTACTTC
CDR3: CARSRPEPFQGGRGIQYF

J: TRBJ2-5
D: .
size: .
V: TRBV7-9
DNA: TGTGCCTGGGGGGCAGGGAAAGAGACCCAGTACTTC
CDR3: CAWGAGKETQYF

J: TRBJ2-7
D: TRBD2
size: .
V: TRBV7-3
DNA: TGTGCCAGCAGCCCTGTAGCGGGATTCCGCAACGAGCAGTACTTC
CDR3: CASSPVAGFRNEQYF

J: TRBJ1-5
D: .
size: once
V: TRBV7-2
DNA: TGTGCCAGCACCAACCGGGCAGGCCAGCCCCAGCATTTT
CDR3: CASTNRAGQPQHF

J: TRBJ1-2
D: .
size: .
V: TRBV27
DNA: TGTGCCAGCAGTCTCACAGCACCCGCCCCTAACTATGGCTACACCTTC
CDR3: CASSLTAPAPNYGYTF

J: TRBJ1-2
D: .
size: .
V: TRBV18
DNA: TGTGCCAGCTCACGGCAGGGGAACTATGGCTACACCTTC
CDR3: CASSRQGNYGYTF

J: TRBJ2-3
D: TRBD1
size: .
V: TRBV9
DNA: TGTGCCAGCAGCGGGGACAGGGGAGTCGGCACAGATACGCAGTATTTT
CDR3: CASSGDRGVGTDTQYF

J: TRBJ2-7
D: .
size: .
V: TRBV6-5
DNA: TGTGCCAGCAGAACAGGGATCTGGGACTCCTACGAGCAGTACTTC
CDR3: CASRTGIWDSYEQYF

J: TRBJ2-1
D: .
size: .
V: TRBV7-3
DNA: TGTGCCAGCAGCCCCCTCTTCGGAGAGCAGTTCTTC
CDR3: CASSPLFGEQFF